Each of the 19 T cell receptor beta chains below was sequenced from the same sample in a study of beta chain features in type 1 diabetes. Expressed TCRB transcripts were sequenced because the entire RNA isolate underwent reverse transcription. The data were produced by immunoSEQ multiplex PCR, yet TCRdb's version contains in-frame clones alone and is incomplete. This table has 600,000 to 700,000 clones, roughly an eighth appearing once. Study-wide results and limits: Shortening of TCRB CDR3s, moderate but significant, appeared in all four CD4+ subsets of Type 1 diabetes patients.

The antigens of these receptors remain unknown. The specimen sequenced was naive CD4+ T cells from blood. All receptors derive from a man younger than 40 with type 1 diabetes.

This clone turned up a few times. The chain uses TRBV6-5 and TRBJ1-3, with a weak D call TRBD1 (5 bases). There are 14 residues in the CDR3. V was shortened by 10 bases and J by 1 base, with 14 bases between the two germline ends. Germline V gene sequence: CDR1 MNHEY, CDR2 SVGAGI. In nucleotides, the CDR3 is TGTGCCACCTCAAGGGGCAGGTCTGGAAACACCATATATTTT. Protein: CATSRGRSGNTIYF.

The genes are TRBV29-1 and TRBJ1-2; TRBD1 agrees at 7 bases. V shed 6 bases and J 3 bases; nucleotides not matched to a gene: 4. Germline CDR1 and CDR2: SQVTM and ANQGSEA. This CDR3 has 12 amino acids. CDR3 region: CSVGTVDYGYTF. The CDR3 bases are TGCAGCGTCGGGACAGTTGACTATGGCTACACCTTC.

This chain links TRBV7-9 with TRBJ2-1; the D gene could be TRBD1 or TRBD2 (5 bases each). Trimming removed 1 base from V and 1 base from J, with 11 bases in between. CDR1 is SEHNR and CDR2 is FQNEAQ in the germline V gene (reference sequence). The CDR3 covers 16 residues. The CDR3 DNA reads TGTGCCAGCAGCTTAGAGAGGGGAATTTCCTACAATGAGCAGTTCTTC. Its translation: CASSLERGISYNEQFF.

This chain links TRBV2 with TRBJ2-7, with TRBD1 matching over 11 bases. The CDR3 spans 14 residues. The germline V gene has CDR1 SNHLY and CDR2 FYNNEI. V lost 7 bases, J lost 2 bases, and 4 bases stayed unmatched. CDR3 DNA sequence: TGTGCCAGCACCCCGGGACAGGGGGCCTACGAGCAGTACTTC. The encoded protein is CASTPGQGAYEQYF.

This sequence joins TRBV27 and TRBJ2-7; D perhaps matches TRBD2 (5 bases). The ends were cut back, 6 bases at V and 4 bases at J, with 10 bases in the middle. The CDR3 runs to 12 residues. CDR1 MNHEY and CDR2 SMNVEV come from the germline V gene (reference sequence). The CDR3 region has the DNA TGTGCCAGCAGAGGAGGCGGGTACGAGCAGTACTTC. Protein: CASRGGGYEQYF.

The genes are TRBV7-2 and TRBJ2-1, with D perhaps TRBD1 or TRBD2 (6 bases each). Germline-derived CDR1 and CDR2 are SGHTA and FQGNSA. V lost 1 base to trimming and J lost 0 bases, with 10 bases between them. The CDR3 sequence is 16 residues long. The CDR3 protein is CASSLVEGGSYNEQFF. The CDR3 nucleotides are TGTGCCAGCAGCTTAGTGGAGGGGGGCTCCTACAATGAGCAGTTCTTC.

In this sample, this clone turned up a few times. This rearrangement joins TRBV18 to TRBJ2-1; no clear D. V was shortened by 2 bases and J by 7 bases, with 12 bases between the two germline ends. The CDR3 covers 14 residues. CDR1 is KGHSH, CDR2 LQKENI, per germline. The CDR3 DNA sequence: TGTGCCAGCTCACCAACCGGAAGGGCAAATGAGCAGTTCTTC. The encoded protein is CASSPTGRANEQFF.

In its sample, this clone was seen a few times. The rearrangement uses TRBV2 and TRBJ1-5, with 9 bases identical to TRBD1. Trimming took 5 bases from V and 6 from J; bases not matched to a gene: 8. This CDR3 is 15 amino acids long. The germline CDR1 and CDR2 sequences are SNHLY and FYNNEI. The CDR3 coding sequence is TGTGCCAGCAGTAAGGACAGGGGATCGGCTCAGCCCCAGCATTTT. This translates into CASSKDRGSAQPQHF.

Turning to this clone: This CDR3 is also generated by other DNA sequences in the sample. This chain links TRBV7-9 with TRBJ1-5; D call uncertain. This CDR3 is 13 amino acids long. Germline assignment: CDR1 SEHNR and CDR2 FQNEAQ (reference sequence). Trimming stripped 4 bases from V and 4 bases from J, with 8 bases between. CDR3 nucleotides: TGTGCCAGCAGCTCCGACCGGAATCAGCCCCAGCATTTT. Protein product: CASSSDRNQPQHF. Using reference TRBV7-9 and TRBJ1-5 for the parts outside the CDR3, the full variable domain is DTGVSQNPRHKITKRGQNVTFRCDPISEHNRLYWYRQTLGQGPEFLTYFQNEAQLEKSRLLSDRFSAERPKGSFSTLEIQRTEQGDSAMYLCASSSDRNQPQHFGDGTRLSIL.

This clone has more than one count but fewer than ten. V and J are TRBV29-1 and TRBJ2-1, with 8 bases aligning to TRBD2. J gave up 3 bases and V 3 bases, and 7 bases lay outside the gene matches. CDR1 is SQVTM, CDR2 ANQGSEA, per germline. The CDR3 contains 15 residues. In DNA, the CDR3 is TGCAGCGTTGAGAAGGGCGGGGGGCGCTACAATGAGCAGTTCTTC. It translates to CSVEKGGGRYNEQFF.

A word on this clone: This same CDR3 is encoded by further DNA sequences in the sample. J is TRBJ1-5 and V is TRBV29-1, with D unclear. The length of the CDR3 is 12 residues. Germline V gene data show CDR1 as SQVTM and CDR2 as ANQGSEA. V lost 0 bases to trimming and J lost 7 bases, with 7 bases between them. The DNA for the CDR3 is TGCAGCGTTGAAGATCCAGGCCAGCCCCAGCATTTT. This gives the protein CSVEDPGQPQHF.

This chain joins TRBV11-2 and TRBJ2-1, with a tentative D call TRBD2 (7 bases). Trimming left V 7 bases short and J 6 bases short, with 13 bases between. This CDR3 is 13 amino acids long. CDR1 and CDR2 from the germline V gene are SGHAT and FQNNGV. The CDR3 reads CASNKGGSNEQFF. The DNA of the CDR3 is TGTGCCAGCAACAAGGGGGGGAGCAATGAGCAGTTCTTC.

This clone was detected only a few times. V usage is TRBV9 and J usage is TRBJ2-5; tentatively, D is TRBD1 (6 bases). In germline, CDR1 is SGDLS, CDR2 YYNGEE. Trimming stripped 0 bases from V and 4 bases from J, with 10 bases between. The CDR3 consists of 14 residues. In DNA form, the CDR3 reads TGTGCCAGCAGCGTAGAACGAGGGGGAGAGACCCAGTACTTC. Its protein product is CASSVERGGETQYF.

About this clone: This sample includes further DNA sequences coding for the same CDR3. The chain recombines TRBV9 with TRBJ2-3, with 9 nucleotides matching TRBD2. The trim removed 0 bases at V and 0 bases at J, leaving 5 bases unmatched. This CDR3 contains 17 residues. Germline V lookup: CDR1 SGDLS, CDR2 YYNGEE. CDR3 in DNA: TGTGCCAGCAGCGTAGGCGCGGGGGGGCGAAGCACAGATACGCAGTATTTT. Translated: CASSVGAGGRSTDTQYF. Filled out from reference TRBV9 and TRBJ2-3, the complete variable domain reads DSGVTQTPKHLITATGQRVTLRCSPRSGDLSVYWYQQSLDQGLQFLIQYYNGEERAKGNILERFSAQQFPDLHSELNLSSLELGDSALYFCASSVGAGGRSTDTQYFGPGTRLTVL.

This clone came up a few times. The chain links TRBV5-1 to TRBJ2-2; D ambiguous. Germline V gene sequence: CDR1 SGHRS, CDR2 YFSETQ. CDR3 length: 13 residues. Trimming pared 0 bases from V and 6 bases from J, leaving 6 bases between. The CDR3 DNA reads as TGCGCCAGCAGCTTGGCTGAGGCCGGGGAGCTGTTTTTT. Protein product: CASSLAEAGELFF.

The chain couples TRBV6-4 to TRBJ2-1; TRBD2 matches at 9 bases. This CDR3 region has 16 residues. Germline assignment: CDR1 MRHNA and CDR2 SNTAGT. The trim removed 3 bases at V and 1 base at J, leaving 4 bases unmatched. This chain's CDR3 is CASSEVAGVSYNEQFF. CDR3 DNA sequence: TGTGCCAGCAGTGAAGTAGCGGGGGTGTCCTACAATGAGCAGTTCTTC.

The chain recombines TRBV6-1 with TRBJ2-3, with 12 nucleotides matching TRBD2. CDR3 length: 14 residues. The germline V gene has CDR1 MNHNS and CDR2 SASEGT. The J segment lost 4 bases and the V segment lost 7 bases, leaving 3 bases of the junction unmatched. The DNA for the CDR3 is TGTGCCAGCACGACTAGCGGGGGCCCAGATACGCAGTATTTT. Amino acids: CASTTSGGPDTQYF.

This clone has more than one count but fewer than ten. V gene TRBV4-2 combines with J gene TRBJ2-2; D gene uncertain. V lost 7 bases and J lost 2, with 17 bases in between. Looked up from germline, CDR1 is LGHNA and CDR2 is YNFKEQ. The CDR3 is 16 amino acids. The CDR3 protein is CASTRGSLGNTGELFF. As DNA, the CDR3 is TGTGCCAGCACCCGAGGAAGTCTCGGAAACACCGGGGAGCTGTTTTTT.

V usage is TRBV6-6 and J usage is TRBJ1-1, with TRBD1 identical over 9 bases. This CDR3 has 14 amino acids. V shed 0 bases and J 7 bases; nucleotides not matched to a gene: 3. In germline, CDR1 is MNHNY, CDR2 SVGAGI (reference sequence). The CDR3 spells CASSYSDRGGEAFF. CDR3 sequence (DNA): TGTGCCAGCAGTTACTCGGACAGGGGCGGTGAAGCTTTCTTT.